This TCR beta chain was sequenced for a study of human T cells and chemical hapten exposure. This CDR3 comprises 17 residues. The V and J ends lost 4 bases and 8 bases, in that order; junction bases with no gene match: 16. Looked up from germline, CDR1 is SGDLS and CDR2 is YYNGEE. As the library was built, unique molecular identifiers were attached to individual cDNA molecules. MiXCR, run by TCRdb on the RACE reads, gives a single entry per CDR3 protein. The table lists 300,000 to 450,000 distinct CDR3 sequences, approximately 5% of them singletons. Time point defined: pre-sensitization, week 0. Sample treatment: therapeutic diphenylcyclopropenone sensitization with weekly scalp DPC.

This TCR came from a woman between 50 and 59 years old with alopecia areata. Some clones in this sample may be carry-over from other donors' samples. The sample here was whole blood, taken in connection with sensitization to the hapten diphenylcyclopropenone (DPC). J is TRBJ2-1 and V is TRBV9; 9 nucleotides line up with TRBD1. In DNA form, the CDR3 reads TGTGCCAGCAGCCCTCGTCCGGGACAGGGCGCCTTCTATGAGCAGTTCTTC. Its protein product is CASSPRPGQGAFYEQFF. Full variable domain (outside the CDR3, taken from reference TRBV9 and TRBJ2-1): DSGVTQTPKHLITATGQRVTLRCSPRSGDLSVYWYQQSLDQGLQFLIQYYNGEERAKGNILERFSAQQFPDLHSELNLSSLELGDSALYFCASSPRPGQGAFYEQFFGPGTRLTVL.